Below, one TCR beta chain is given with its context. The data were taken from a study of blood T cell repertoires in COVID-19. The overall study: Samples came from the United States, Italy and Spain, spanning acute and convalescent COVID-19. PBMCs, B-cell-depleted T cells, or T cells were the source of the cDNA or gDNA that made up the material.

The CDR3 is 12 residues long. Germline V lookup: CDR1 MNHNS, CDR2 SASEGT. V was shortened by 0 bases and J by 11 bases, with 10 bases between the two germline ends. In the source study's methods: For nucleated cells, counts were estimated from reference gene primer amplification. Generated by immunoSEQ multiplex PCR, the TCRdb table keeps only in-frame clones and is missing some. That table gives V, J and clone size, and the DNA gave D and trimming. The table lists over 200,000 clones, about 88% of them singletons, with roughly 2.5% in the top ten. The sequenced sample was peripheral blood. This sequence was found in a woman aged 55-69 years with acute or convalescent COVID-19. The gene calls are TRBV6-1 and TRBJ1-1; perhaps TRBD1 as D (5 bases). CDR3 protein: CASSEAGLRAFF. CDR3 DNA sequence: TGTGCCAGCAGTGAAGCGGGGCTGAGGGCTTTCTTT.